These 5 T cell receptor beta chains were all obtained from the same sample, sequenced in a study of shared clonotypes between healthy human individuals. The naive CD8 population came from CD45RO-negative cells selected for CCR7, without terminally differentiated effector memory CD45RA+ cells. This table comes from immunoSEQ multiplex PCR, and its TCRdb copy is limited to in-frame clones, with some not included. The sample holds about 590,000 clones, about 95% seen once. Sequenced input: naive CD8+ T cells sorted from blood. Receptors originate from a woman younger than 45 in good health.

The chain links TRBV4-2 to TRBJ2-2; D is tentatively TRBD1 or TRBD2 (6 bases each). Germline CDR1 and CDR2: LGHNA and YNFKEQ. Trimming cost V 0 bases and J 4 bases, with 21 bases left between them. This CDR3 has 19 residues. The CDR3 coding sequence is TGTGCCAGCAGCCAAGATTACTGGGGGGCGGTTGGTACCACCGGGGAGCTGTTTTTT. Encoded protein: CASSQDYWGAVGTTGELFF.

The rearrangement joins TRBV19 to TRBJ2-1; 8 nucleotides match TRBD1. The germline gives CDR1 LNHDA, CDR2 SQIVND (reference sequence). This CDR3 is 15 amino acids long. Losses at the gene ends were 3 bases for V and 6 bases for J; bases not matched to a gene: 7. The CDR3 sequence is CASSIGTGRPNEQFF. The CDR3 DNA reads as TGTGCCAGTAGTATTGGGACAGGCAGACCCAATGAGCAGTTCTTC.

On this clone: Distinct nucleotide sequences in the sample also encode this CDR3. The rearrangement joins TRBV27 to TRBJ1-5; D is perhaps TRBD1 (5 bases). The CDR3 runs 15 residues. With 1 base removed from V and 0 bases from J, the gap between germline ends came to 7 bases. CDR1 MNHEY and CDR2 SMNVEV come from the germline V gene (reference sequence). In nucleotides, the CDR3 is TGTGCCAGCAGTTTATATGGGGGTAGCAATCAGCCCCAGCATTTT. Amino acid sequence: CASSLYGGSNQPQHF.

The chain has TRBV2 and TRBJ2-5; TRBD2 matches at 8 bases. The CDR3 totals 15 residues. CDR1 and CDR2 from the germline V gene are SNHLY and FYNNEI. J was trimmed by 4 bases and V by 3 bases; bases with no gene match: 7. The CDR3 DNA follows: TGTGCCAGCAGTGACCCGGGGGGGGGCCTAGAGACCCAGTACTTC. It is translated as CASSDPGGGLETQYF.

The table lists this clone with a count of one. The chain has TRBV7-8 and TRBJ1-1; D is ambiguous. CDR3 length: 13 amino acids. Trimming pared 3 bases from V and 1 base from J, leaving 6 bases between. From germline, CDR1 is SGHVS and CDR2 FQNEAQ. CDR3 protein: CASSLARNTEAFF. Written as DNA, the CDR3 is TGTGCCAGCAGCTTGGCCAGGAACACTGAAGCTTTCTTT.